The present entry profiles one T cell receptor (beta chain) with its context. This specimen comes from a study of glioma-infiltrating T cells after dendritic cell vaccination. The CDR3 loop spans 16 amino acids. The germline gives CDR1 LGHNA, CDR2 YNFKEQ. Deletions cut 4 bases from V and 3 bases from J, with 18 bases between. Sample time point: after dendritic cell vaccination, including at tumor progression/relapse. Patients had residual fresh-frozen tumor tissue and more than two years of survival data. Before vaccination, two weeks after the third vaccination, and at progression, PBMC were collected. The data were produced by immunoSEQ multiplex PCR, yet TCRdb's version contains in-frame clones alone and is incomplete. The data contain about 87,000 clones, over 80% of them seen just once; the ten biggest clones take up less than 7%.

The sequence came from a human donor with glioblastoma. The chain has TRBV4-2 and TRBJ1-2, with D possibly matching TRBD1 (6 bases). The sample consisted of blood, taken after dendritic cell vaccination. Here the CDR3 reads CASSPGKNRDDYGYTF. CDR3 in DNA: TGTGCCAGCAGCCCGGGAAAAAACAGGGACGACTATGGCTACACCTTC.